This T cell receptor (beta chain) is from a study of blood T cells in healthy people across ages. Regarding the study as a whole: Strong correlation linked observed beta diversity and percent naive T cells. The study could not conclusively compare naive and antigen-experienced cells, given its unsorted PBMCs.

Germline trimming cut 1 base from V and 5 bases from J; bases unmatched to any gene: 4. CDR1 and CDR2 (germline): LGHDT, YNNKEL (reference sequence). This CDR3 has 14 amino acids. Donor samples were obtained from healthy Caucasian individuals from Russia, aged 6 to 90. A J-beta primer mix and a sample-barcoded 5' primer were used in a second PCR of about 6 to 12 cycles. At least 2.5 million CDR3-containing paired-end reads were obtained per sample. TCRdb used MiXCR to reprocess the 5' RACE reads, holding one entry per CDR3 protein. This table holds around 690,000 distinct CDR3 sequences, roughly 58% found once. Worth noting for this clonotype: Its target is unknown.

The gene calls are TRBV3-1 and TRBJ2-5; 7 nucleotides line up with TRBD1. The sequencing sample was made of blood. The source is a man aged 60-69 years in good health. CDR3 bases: TGTGCCAGCAGCCAAGGACAGGGATTCGAGACCCAGTACTTC. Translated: CASSQGQGFETQYF.